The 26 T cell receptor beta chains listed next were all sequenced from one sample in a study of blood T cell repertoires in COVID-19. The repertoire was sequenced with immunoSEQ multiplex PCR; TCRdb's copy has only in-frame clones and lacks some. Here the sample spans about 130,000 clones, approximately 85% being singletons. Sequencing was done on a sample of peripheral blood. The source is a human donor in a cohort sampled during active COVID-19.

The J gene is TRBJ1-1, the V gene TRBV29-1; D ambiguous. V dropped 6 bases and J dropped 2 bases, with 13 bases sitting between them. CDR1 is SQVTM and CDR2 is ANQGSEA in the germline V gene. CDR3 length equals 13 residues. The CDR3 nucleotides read TGCAGCGTCCGACAAGGGAGAAACACTGAAGCTTTCTTT. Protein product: CSVRQGRNTEAFF. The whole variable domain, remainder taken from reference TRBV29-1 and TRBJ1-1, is SAVISQKPSRDICQRGTSLTIQCQVDSQVTMMFWYRQQPGQSLTLIATANQGSEATYESGFVIDKFPISRPNLTFSTLTVSNMSPEDSSIYLCSVRQGRNTEAFFGQGTRLTVV.

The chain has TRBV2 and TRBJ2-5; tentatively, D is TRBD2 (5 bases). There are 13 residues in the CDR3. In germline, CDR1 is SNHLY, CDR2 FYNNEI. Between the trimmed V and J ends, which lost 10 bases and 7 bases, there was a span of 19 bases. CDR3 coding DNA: TGTGCCACCCAGAGGGCTGGTCCTGGGACCCAGTACTTC. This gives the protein CATQRAGPGTQYF.

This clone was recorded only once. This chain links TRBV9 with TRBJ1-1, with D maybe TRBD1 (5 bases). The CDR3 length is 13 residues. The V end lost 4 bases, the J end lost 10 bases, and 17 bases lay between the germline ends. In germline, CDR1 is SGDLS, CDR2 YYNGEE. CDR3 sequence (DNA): TGTGCCAGCAGCCTTCGGCTAGGCGGGGGAGCTTTCTTT. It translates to CASSLRLGGGAFF.

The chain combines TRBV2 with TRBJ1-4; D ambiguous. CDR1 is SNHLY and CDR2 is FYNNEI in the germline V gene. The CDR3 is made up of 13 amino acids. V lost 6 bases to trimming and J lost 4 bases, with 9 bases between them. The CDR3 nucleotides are TGTGCCAGCAGCCCAGGCCTTAATGAAAAACTGTTTTTT. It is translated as CASSPGLNEKLFF.

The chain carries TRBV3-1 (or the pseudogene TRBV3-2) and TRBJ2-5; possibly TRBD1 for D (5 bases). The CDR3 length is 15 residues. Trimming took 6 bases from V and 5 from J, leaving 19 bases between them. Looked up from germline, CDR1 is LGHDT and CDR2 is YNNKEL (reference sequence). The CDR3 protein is CASSLWQGARETQYF. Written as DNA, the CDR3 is TGTGCCAGCAGTCTTTGGCAAGGGGCACGGGAGACCCAGTACTTC.

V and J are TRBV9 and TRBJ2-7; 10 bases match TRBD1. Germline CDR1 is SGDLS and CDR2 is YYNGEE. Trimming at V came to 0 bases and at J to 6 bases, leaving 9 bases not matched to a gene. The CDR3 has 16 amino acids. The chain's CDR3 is CASSVAGTDRGREQYV. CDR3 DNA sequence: TGTGCCAGCAGCGTAGCCGGGACAGACAGGGGGCGCGAGCAGTACGTC.

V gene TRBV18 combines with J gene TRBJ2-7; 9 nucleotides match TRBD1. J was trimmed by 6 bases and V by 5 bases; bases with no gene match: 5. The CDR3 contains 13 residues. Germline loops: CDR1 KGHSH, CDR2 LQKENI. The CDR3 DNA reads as TGTGCCAGCTCAACAGGGGGCGCGGTCGAGCAGTACTTC. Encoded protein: CASSTGGAVEQYF.

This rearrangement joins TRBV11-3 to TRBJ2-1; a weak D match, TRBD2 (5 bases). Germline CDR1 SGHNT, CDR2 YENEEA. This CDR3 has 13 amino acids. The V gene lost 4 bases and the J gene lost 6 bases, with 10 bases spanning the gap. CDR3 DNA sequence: TGTGCCAGCAGCTCCGGACTGGCCAATGAGCAGTTCTTC. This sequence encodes CASSSGLANEQFF. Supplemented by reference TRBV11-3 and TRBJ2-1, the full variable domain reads EAGVVQSPRYKIIEKKQPVAFWCNPISGHNTLYWYLQNLGQGPELLIRYENEEAVDDSQLPKDRFSAERLKGVDSTLKIQPAELGDSAVYLCASSSGLANEQFFGPGTRLTVL.

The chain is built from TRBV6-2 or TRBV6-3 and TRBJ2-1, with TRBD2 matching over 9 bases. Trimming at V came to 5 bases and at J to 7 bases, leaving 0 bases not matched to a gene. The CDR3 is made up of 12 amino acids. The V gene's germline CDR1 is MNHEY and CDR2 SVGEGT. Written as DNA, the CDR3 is TGTGCCAGCAGTGGACTAGCGAATGAGCAGTTCTTC. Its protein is CASSGLANEQFF.

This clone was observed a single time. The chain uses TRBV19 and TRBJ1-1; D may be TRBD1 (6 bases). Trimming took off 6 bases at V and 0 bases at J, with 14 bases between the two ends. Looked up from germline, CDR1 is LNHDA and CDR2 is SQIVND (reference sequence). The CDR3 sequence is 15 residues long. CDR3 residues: CASSMNRALNTEAFF. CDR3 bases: TGTGCCAGTAGCATGAACAGGGCGCTGAACACTGAAGCTTTCTTT. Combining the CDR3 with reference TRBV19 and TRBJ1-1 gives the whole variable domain DGGITQSPKYLFRKEGQNVTLSCEQNLNHDAMYWYRQDPGQGLRLIYYSQIVNDFQKGDIAEGYSVSREKKESFPLTVTSAQKNPTAFYLCASSMNRALNTEAFFGQGTRLTVV.

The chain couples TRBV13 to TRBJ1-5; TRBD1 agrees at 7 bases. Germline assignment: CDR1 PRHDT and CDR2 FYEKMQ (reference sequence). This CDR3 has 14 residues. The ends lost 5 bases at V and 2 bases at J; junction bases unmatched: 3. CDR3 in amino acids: CASSTGTGNQPQHF. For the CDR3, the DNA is TGTGCCAGCAGCACCGGGACAGGCAATCAGCCCCAGCATTTT.

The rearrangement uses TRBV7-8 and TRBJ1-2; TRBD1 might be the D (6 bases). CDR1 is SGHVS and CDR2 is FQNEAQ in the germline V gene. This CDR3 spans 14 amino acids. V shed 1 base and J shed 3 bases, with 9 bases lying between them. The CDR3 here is CASSLEAGDYGYTF. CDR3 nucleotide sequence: TGTGCCAGCAGCTTAGAGGCAGGGGACTATGGCTACACCTTC.

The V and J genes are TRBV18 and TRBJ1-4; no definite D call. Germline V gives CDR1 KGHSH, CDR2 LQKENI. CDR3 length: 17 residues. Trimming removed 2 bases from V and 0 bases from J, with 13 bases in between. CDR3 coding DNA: TGTGCCAGCTCACCAATCCCAGGTCCTACAACTAATGAAAAACTGTTTTTT. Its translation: CASSPIPGPTTNEKLFF.

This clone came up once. CDR3 coding DNA: TGTGCCAGCAGCACGAAACAGGGGTTAGGTTCAATCTCTGGCTACACCTTC. Protein product: CASSTKQGLGSISGYTF. The rearrangement links TRBV21-1 to TRBJ1-2; TRBD1, the table's D call, was not compared with the DNA. TRBV21-1 is a pseudogene locus. CDR3 length: 17 amino acids.

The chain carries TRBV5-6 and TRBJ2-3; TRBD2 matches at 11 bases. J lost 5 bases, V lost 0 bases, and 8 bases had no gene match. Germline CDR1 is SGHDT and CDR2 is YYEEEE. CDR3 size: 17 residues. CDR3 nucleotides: TGTGCCAGCAGCTTGGGCACTAGCGGGAGAAGGATAGATACGCAGTATTTT. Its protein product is CASSLGTSGRRIDTQYF.

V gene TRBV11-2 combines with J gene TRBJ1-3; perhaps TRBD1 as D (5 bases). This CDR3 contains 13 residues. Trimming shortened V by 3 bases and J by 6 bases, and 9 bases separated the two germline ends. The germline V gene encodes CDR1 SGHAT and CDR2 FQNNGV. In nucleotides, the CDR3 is TGTGCCAGCAGCTTCAGGGAGGAAAACACCATATATTTT. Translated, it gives CASSFREENTIYF.

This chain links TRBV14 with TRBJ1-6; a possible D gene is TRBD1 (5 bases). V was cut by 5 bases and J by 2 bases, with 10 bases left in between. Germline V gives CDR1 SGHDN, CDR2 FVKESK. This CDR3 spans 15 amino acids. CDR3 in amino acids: CASSAGGAYNSPLHF. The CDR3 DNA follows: TGTGCCAGCAGCGCGGGGGGAGCCTATAATTCACCCCTCCACTTT. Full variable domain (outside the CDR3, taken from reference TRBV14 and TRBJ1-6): EAGVTQFPSHSVIEKGQTVTLRCDPISGHDNLYWYRRVMGKEIKFLLHFVKESKQDESGMPNNRFLAERTGGTYSTLKVQPAELEDSGVYFCASSAGGAYNSPLHFGNGTRLTVT.

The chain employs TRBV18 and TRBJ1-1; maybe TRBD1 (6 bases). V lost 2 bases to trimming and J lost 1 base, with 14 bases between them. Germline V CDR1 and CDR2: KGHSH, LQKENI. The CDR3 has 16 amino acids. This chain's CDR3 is CASSPLEQGRNTEAFF. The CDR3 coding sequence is TGTGCCAGCTCACCATTAGAACAGGGTCGGAACACTGAAGCTTTCTTT.

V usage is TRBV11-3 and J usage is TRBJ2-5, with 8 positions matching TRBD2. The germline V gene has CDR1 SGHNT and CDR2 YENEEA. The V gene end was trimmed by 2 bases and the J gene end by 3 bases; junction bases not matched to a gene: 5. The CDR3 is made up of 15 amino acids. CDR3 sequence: CASSLYSGTEETQYF. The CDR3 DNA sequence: TGTGCCAGCAGCTTATATAGCGGGACGGAAGAGACCCAGTACTTC.

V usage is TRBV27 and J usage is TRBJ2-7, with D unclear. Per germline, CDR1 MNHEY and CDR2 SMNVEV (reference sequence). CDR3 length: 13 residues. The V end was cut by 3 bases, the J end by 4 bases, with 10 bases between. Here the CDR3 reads CASSFWKLYEQYV. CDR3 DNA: TGTGCCAGCAGTTTTTGGAAACTATACGAGCAGTACGTC.

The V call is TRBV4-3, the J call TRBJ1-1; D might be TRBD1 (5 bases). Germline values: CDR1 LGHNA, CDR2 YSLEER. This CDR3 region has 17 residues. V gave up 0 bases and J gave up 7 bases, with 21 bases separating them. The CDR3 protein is CASSQEISGRGRVEAFF. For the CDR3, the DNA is TGCGCCAGCAGCCAAGAGATATCGGGGAGGGGTAGGGTTGAAGCTTTCTTT.

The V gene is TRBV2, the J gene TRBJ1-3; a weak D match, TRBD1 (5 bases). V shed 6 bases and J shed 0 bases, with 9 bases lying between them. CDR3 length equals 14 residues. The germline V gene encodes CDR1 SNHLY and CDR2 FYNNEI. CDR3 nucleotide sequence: TGTGCCAGCAGCAGACAGAGCTCTGGAAACACCATATATTTT. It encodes CASSRQSSGNTIYF.

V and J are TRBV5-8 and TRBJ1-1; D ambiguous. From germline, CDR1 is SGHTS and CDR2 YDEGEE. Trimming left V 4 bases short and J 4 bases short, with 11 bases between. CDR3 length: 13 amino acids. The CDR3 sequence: CASSPRVGTEAFF. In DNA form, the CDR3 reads TGTGCCAGCAGCCCACGAGTCGGCACTGAAGCTTTCTTT.

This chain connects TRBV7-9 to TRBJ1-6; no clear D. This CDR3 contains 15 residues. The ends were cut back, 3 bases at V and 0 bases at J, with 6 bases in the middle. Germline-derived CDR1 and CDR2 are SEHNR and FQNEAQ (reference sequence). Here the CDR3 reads CASSFASSYNSPLHF. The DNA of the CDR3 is TGTGCCAGCAGCTTCGCTAGCTCCTATAATTCACCCCTCCACTTT. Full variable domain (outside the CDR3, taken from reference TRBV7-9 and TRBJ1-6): DTGVSQNPRHKITKRGQNVTFRCDPISEHNRLYWYRQTLGQGPEFLTYFQNEAQLEKSRLLSDRFSAERPKGSFSTLEIQRTEQGDSAMYLCASSFASSYNSPLHFGNGTRLTVT.

CDR3 sequence: CASSLGLAGGNNEQFF. For the CDR3, the DNA is TGTGCCAGCAGCTTAGGTCTAGCGGGGGGTAACAATGAGCAGTTCTTC. This chain links TRBV7-2 with TRBJ2-1, with TRBD2 matching over 11 bases. Germline CDR1 reads SGHTA; CDR2 reads FQGNSA. The CDR3 length is 16 residues. J was trimmed by 5 bases and V by 1 base; bases with no gene match: 4.

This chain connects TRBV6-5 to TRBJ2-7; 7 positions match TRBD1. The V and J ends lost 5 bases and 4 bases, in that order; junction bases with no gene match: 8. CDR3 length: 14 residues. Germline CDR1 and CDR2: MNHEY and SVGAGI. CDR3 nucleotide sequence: TGTGCCAGCAGTCAGGCCGGGACAGCGTACGAGCAGTACGTC. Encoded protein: CASSQAGTAYEQYV.